The entry below gives a single T cell receptor (beta chain) sequence along with its context. A single record per CDR3 protein comes from TCRdb applying MiXCR to the RT-PCR reads. The table has approximately 720,000 distinct CDR3 sequences, approximately 15% seen once. This CDR3 spans 13 amino acids. The trim removed 5 bases at V and 6 bases at J, leaving 6 bases unmatched. The germline CDR1 and CDR2 sequences are SGHTA and FQGNSA. V gene TRBV7-2 combines with J gene TRBJ1-1; TRBD1 matches at 7 bases. The sequence derives from a female donor in good health, serving as a healthy control. The sample comprised memory CD4+ T cells from blood. The CDR3 DNA is TGTGCCAGCAGCCCCCAGGGGGGGTCTGAAGCTTTCTTT. This codes for CASSPQGGSEAFF.